The clone carrying this TCR beta chain has a handful of counts. No antigen is known for it. Repertoires were generated with immunoSEQ multiplex PCR, while TCRdb's copy carries only in-frame clones and drops some. Of around 110,000 clones listed, around nine tenths were seen once; the top ten hold roughly 5.6%. The sample comes from a study of T cell responses to AZD1222 COVID-19 vaccine. Findings of the study overall: All repertoire sampling was performed exclusively after the peak T cell response.

CDR1 and CDR2 (germline): GTSNPN, SVGIG (reference sequence). The CDR3 loop spans 13 amino acids. V gave up 6 bases and J gave up 4 bases; unmatched junction bases: 3. This sequence joins TRBV30 and TRBJ1-6, with TRBD1 matching 7 bases. The TCR sequence derives from an adult who received the AZD1222 COVID-19 vaccine. The starting material was peripheral blood, obtained 28 days after the second AZD1222 dose. The CDR3 reads CACTGEYNSPLHF. The DNA for the CDR3 is TGTGCCTGTACAGGGGAATATAATTCACCCCTCCACTTT.